One and the same sample provided the 30 T cell receptor beta chains below, sequenced in a study of CD8+ T cells in alopecia areata. Sequencing relied on a cDNA template that was reverse transcribed from extracted RNA. Repertoires were generated with immunoSEQ multiplex PCR, while TCRdb's copy carries only in-frame clones and drops some. The sample yields 65,000 to 95,000 clones, roughly half seen once. The sequenced sample consisted of NKG2D-high CD8+ T cells sorted from blood. The receptors shown here come from a human donor with alopecia areata.

V and J are TRBV5-4 and TRBJ1-5; D is ambiguous. There are 14 residues in the CDR3. The germline gives CDR1 SGHNT, CDR2 YYREEE (reference sequence). Trimming took 6 bases from V and 9 from J, leaving 19 bases between them. CDR3 sequence reads: CASIRRDPHPPQHF. Written as DNA, the CDR3 is TGTGCCAGCATCCGACGAGACCCTCATCCGCCCCAGCATTTT.

This chain joins TRBV7-9 and TRBJ2-7, with D maybe TRBD1 (5 bases). The CDR3 length is 14 residues. In germline, CDR1 is SEHNR, CDR2 FQNEAQ (reference sequence). Deletions cut 5 bases from V and 1 base from J, with 12 bases between. CDR3 loop: CASSPQHRSYEQYF. In nucleotides, the CDR3 is TGTGCCAGCAGCCCACAGCACAGGTCCTACGAGCAGTACTTC.

The rearrangement links TRBV5-1 to TRBJ2-5; 9 bases agree with TRBD1. Trimming took 4 bases from V and 4 from J; bases not matched to a gene: 11. Germline V gives CDR1 SGHRS, CDR2 YFSETQ. The CDR3 has 16 residues. The CDR3 loop reads CASSHLGGQGRETQYF. The CDR3 bases are TGCGCCAGCAGCCACCTAGGGGGACAGGGACGAGAGACCCAGTACTTC.

The chain couples TRBV29-1 to TRBJ2-1; 7 nucleotides match TRBD1. J lost 2 bases, V lost 7 bases, and 5 bases had no gene match. The CDR3 contains 13 residues. Germline-derived CDR1 and CDR2 are SQVTM and ANQGSEA. CDR3 sequence reads: CSAEQGTYNEQFF. CDR3 DNA sequence: TGCAGCGCGGAACAGGGGACCTACAATGAGCAGTTCTTC.

J is TRBJ1-1 and V is TRBV6-1, with D perhaps matching TRBD1 (5 bases). This CDR3 contains 14 residues. V shed 2 bases and J shed 7 bases, with 14 bases lying between them. CDR1 and CDR2 from the germline V gene are MNHNS and SASEGT. CDR3 sequence (DNA): TGTGCCAGCAGTGAAATACTAAATGACAGTGAAGCTTTCTTT. Protein sequence: CASSEILNDSEAFF.

This clone appeared a few times. V is TRBV29-1 and J is TRBJ2-2, with unresolved D. The CDR3 is made up of 13 amino acids. V was clipped by 3 bases and J by 0 bases, with 5 bases between them. Germline CDR1 and CDR2: SQVTM and ANQGSEA. The CDR3 bases are TGCAGCGTTGAGGCTCCGAACACCGGGGAGCTGTTTTTT. Its protein product is CSVEAPNTGELFF.

Remarks on this clone: Within the sample, other DNA sequences also encode this same CDR3. The V call is TRBV5-1, the J call TRBJ2-7; possibly TRBD1 for D (5 bases). This CDR3 is built from 14 residues. Germline CDR1 reads SGHRS; CDR2 reads YFSETQ. V shed 0 bases and J shed 2 bases, with 9 bases lying between them. The CDR3 protein is CASSLVGRAYEQYF. The CDR3 coding sequence is TGCGCCAGCAGCTTGGTGGGGCGCGCCTACGAGCAGTACTTC.

Only a few counts were recorded for this clone. The chain uses TRBV29-1 and TRBJ2-1; no reliable D call. Trimming left V 5 bases short and J 5 bases short, with 4 bases between. The CDR3 is 10 residues long. Germline loops: CDR1 SQVTM, CDR2 ANQGSEA. DNA of the CDR3: TGCAGCGTTAGTAACAATGAGCAGTTCTTC. Amino acid sequence: CSVSNNEQFF.

The rearrangement uses TRBV29-1 and TRBJ2-1; a possible D gene is TRBD1 (5 bases). Germline CDR1 reads SQVTM; CDR2 reads ANQGSEA. The V end was cut by 1 base, the J end by 0 bases, with 10 bases between. The CDR3 contains 15 residues. The chain's CDR3 is CSVEVFRDSYNEQFF. Here the CDR3 DNA reads TGCAGCGTTGAAGTGTTCAGGGACTCCTACAATGAGCAGTTCTTC.

This chain connects TRBV27 to TRBJ2-7; 11 nucleotides agree with TRBD2. The J segment lost 4 bases and the V segment lost 8 bases, leaving 7 bases of the junction unmatched. The CDR3 is 14 amino acids. Germline values: CDR1 MNHEY, CDR2 SMNVEV (reference sequence). In nucleotides, the CDR3 is TGTGCCAGCGCTTCGGGACTAGCGGAGTACGAGCAGTACTTC. Protein sequence: CASASGLAEYEQYF.

In this sample, this clone turned up a few times. The chain combines TRBV29-1 with TRBJ2-3; D not certain. The CDR3 loop spans 15 amino acids. Trimming took 3 bases from V and 0 from J, leaving 13 bases between them. Germline V gives CDR1 SQVTM, CDR2 ANQGSEA. This CDR3 is CSVEGSHTSTDTQYF. CDR3 sequence (DNA): TGCAGCGTTGAGGGCAGCCATACTAGCACAGATACGCAGTATTTT.

The V and J genes are TRBV30 and TRBJ2-5; 8 bases align to TRBD1. The CDR3 loop spans 14 amino acids. Germline-derived CDR1 and CDR2 are GTSNPN and SVGIG (reference sequence). The V gene end was trimmed by 5 bases and the J gene end by 5 bases; junction bases not matched to a gene: 10. CDR3 region: CAWEPGQGEETQYF. The CDR3 DNA reads as TGTGCCTGGGAACCCGGACAGGGCGAGGAGACCCAGTACTTC.

This clone appeared a single time. The chain carries TRBV30 and TRBJ2-7; the D gene is possibly TRBD1 (6 bases). Germline values: CDR1 GTSNPN, CDR2 SVGIG (reference sequence). The germline V and J ends were trimmed by 3 bases and 1 base, with 13 bases remaining between them. This CDR3 is 14 amino acids long. Here the CDR3 reads CAWSDTGLSYEQYF. In nucleotides, the CDR3 is TGTGCCTGGAGCGATACAGGGTTGTCCTACGAGCAGTACTTC.

The rearrangement uses TRBV6-5 and TRBJ2-1; D remains unclear. The CDR3 has 13 residues. Trimming stripped 4 bases from V and 6 bases from J, with 10 bases between. Germline V gene lookup returns CDR1 MNHEY and CDR2 SVGAGI. The DNA of the CDR3 is TGTGCCAGCAGTTCTCTTCCGCCCAATGAGCAGTTCTTC. This translates into CASSSLPPNEQFF.

J is TRBJ1-1 and V is TRBV7-9, with D perhaps matching TRBD1 (6 bases). The CDR3 has 12 residues. V was cut by 6 bases and J by 5 bases, with 10 bases left in between. Germline V gene sequence: CDR1 SEHNR, CDR2 FQNEAQ (reference sequence). CDR3 DNA: TGTGCCAGCAGTCAGGGGTCTACTGAAGCTTTCTTT. Encoded protein: CASSQGSTEAFF.

This clone appeared a few times. The J gene is TRBJ2-3, the V gene TRBV14; D is undetermined. The CDR3 sequence is 13 residues long. V gave up 2 bases and J gave up 2 bases, with 5 bases separating them. The V gene's germline CDR1 is SGHDN and CDR2 FVKESK. For the CDR3, the DNA is TGTGCCAGCAGCCAATTCACCACAGATACGCAGTATTTT. This translates into CASSQFTTDTQYF.

In its sample, this clone was seen a few times. V gene TRBV2 combines with J gene TRBJ2-6; a possible D gene is TRBD2 (6 bases). Trimming removed 7 bases at V and 2 bases at J, with 9 bases between. This CDR3 has 14 residues. Germline V gene lookup returns CDR1 SNHLY and CDR2 FYNNEI. Written as DNA, the CDR3 is TGTGCCAGCAAGGGAGGTGCTGGGGCCAACGTCCTGACTTTC. Translation: CASKGGAGANVLTF.

This clone showed up just a few times. CDR3 nucleotides: TGTGCCAGCAGTGCTAGCCTAGGGGAATACGAGCAGTACTTC. Its protein is CASSASLGEYEQYF. The J gene is TRBJ2-7, the V gene TRBV27; D is possibly TRBD1 or TRBD2 (5 bases each). V lost 5 bases and J lost 4, with 15 bases in between. The CDR3 sequence is 14 residues long. The germline CDR1 and CDR2 sequences are MNHEY and SMNVEV (reference sequence).

This chain's CDR3 is CASSLAERSYNEQFF. The CDR3 region has the DNA TGCGCCAGCAGCTTGGCCGAGAGGTCCTACAATGAGCAGTTCTTC. The chain employs TRBV5-1 and TRBJ2-1; the D is unclear. Trimming took 0 bases from V and 1 from J, leaving 8 bases between them. The CDR3 consists of 15 residues. CDR1 is SGHRS, CDR2 YFSETQ, per germline.

Here the CDR3 DNA reads TGCAGCGTTGGAGGGGGGGACGGAAACACCATATATTTT. This gives the protein CSVGGGDGNTIYF. The chain combines TRBV29-1 with TRBJ1-3; a possible D gene is TRBD1 (6 bases). Trimming stripped 4 bases from V and 4 bases from J, with 11 bases between. The CDR3 covers 13 residues. CDR1 and CDR2 (germline): SQVTM, ANQGSEA.

This clone is medium-sized. J is TRBJ2-1 and V is TRBV4-1; D may match TRBD1 or TRBD2 (5 bases each). Germline CDR1 MGHRA, CDR2 YSYEKL. This CDR3 contains 19 residues. Trimming took off 1 base at V and 3 bases at J, with 22 bases between the two ends. In DNA form, the CDR3 reads TGCGCCAGCAGCCAAGTAATGAGGGGCTTGGCTGAAGACTACAATGAGCAGTTCTTC. This codes for CASSQVMRGLAEDYNEQFF.

This clone has just a few counts. The gene calls are TRBV11-2 and TRBJ2-5; TRBD2 is a possible D gene (6 bases). V was pared by 8 bases and J by 3 bases, with 19 bases between. The length of the CDR3 is 15 residues. The germline gives CDR1 SGHAT, CDR2 FQNNGV. CDR3 sequence (DNA): TGTGCCAGCGGAGGGTCACCGAGTTTCGAAGAGACCCAGTACTTC. Translating it yields CASGGSPSFEETQYF.

This clone occurred a few times. This chain joins TRBV29-1 and TRBJ1-4; TRBD1 matches 7 bases. The V and J ends lost 0 bases and 7 bases, in that order; junction bases with no gene match: 5. CDR1 and CDR2 (germline): SQVTM, ANQGSEA. CDR3 length: 14 residues. The DNA of the CDR3 is TGCAGCGTTGAAGACCCTGCAGGGGGTGAAAAACTGTTTTTT. Translated: CSVEDPAGGEKLFF.

The J gene is TRBJ1-4, the V gene TRBV23-1, with unresolved D. TRBV23-1 is designated an ORF whose function remains uncertain. The CDR3 sequence is 14 residues long. Trimming stripped 2 bases from V and 5 bases from J, with 9 bases between. This CDR3 reads CASSQQNPNEKLFF. The CDR3 coding sequence is TGCGCCAGCAGTCAACAGAACCCGAATGAAAAACTGTTTTTT.

The J gene is TRBJ1-3, the V gene TRBV29-1; D is uncertain. In germline, CDR1 is SQVTM, CDR2 ANQGSEA. The CDR3 sequence is 12 residues long. V was cut by 6 bases and J by 7 bases, with 13 bases left in between. This CDR3 reads CSVPDSSNTIYF. CDR3 coding DNA: TGCAGCGTCCCAGATTCTAGTAACACCATATATTTT.

The V call is TRBV21-1, the J call TRBJ2-7; the listed D gene, TRBD2, was not tested against the DNA. TRBV21-1 corresponds to a pseudogene. The CDR3 loop spans 16 amino acids. CDR3 sequence: CASSQGASGSSYEQYF. In DNA, the CDR3 is TGTGCCAGCAGCCAAGGAGCTAGCGGGAGCTCCTACGAGCAGTACTTC.

There are a few counts of this clone. The CDR3 sequence is CSVETGISYNEQFF. In DNA, the CDR3 is TGCAGCGTTGAGACAGGCATCTCCTACAATGAGCAGTTCTTC. The chain recombines TRBV29-1 with TRBJ2-1; D possibly corresponds to TRBD1 (6 bases). This CDR3 has 14 residues. Between the trimmed V and J ends, which lost 3 bases and 0 bases, there was a span of 9 bases. CDR1 is SQVTM and CDR2 is ANQGSEA in the germline V gene.

The chain joins TRBV28 to TRBJ2-7, with D possibly being TRBD1 (6 bases). CDR1 and CDR2 from the germline V gene are MDHEN and SYDVKM. V dropped 5 bases and J dropped 1 base, with 15 bases sitting between them. This CDR3 is built from 15 residues. In DNA, the CDR3 is TGTGCCAGCAGTGGGGATCGGACAGAGTCCTACGAGCAGTACTTC. This codes for CASSGDRTESYEQYF.

V usage is TRBV13 and J usage is TRBJ2-2; tentatively, D is TRBD1 (5 bases). Germline lookup yields CDR1 PRHDT and CDR2 FYEKMQ (reference sequence). Deletions cut 4 bases from V and 6 bases from J, with 18 bases between. The length of the CDR3 is 16 residues. The CDR3 DNA reads TGTGCCAGCAGCTATGTAACAGGATTCTCCCCCGGGGAGCTGTTTTTT. Protein product: CASSYVTGFSPGELFF.

The V and J genes are TRBV7-9 and TRBJ2-7; 7 nucleotides match TRBD2. J gave up 7 bases and V 5 bases, and 5 bases lay outside the gene matches. Germline CDR1 and CDR2: SEHNR and FQNEAQ (reference sequence). This CDR3 comprises 12 residues. The CDR3 region is CASSRPGGEQYF. The CDR3 nucleotides read TGTGCCAGCAGCCGCCCGGGGGGTGAGCAGTACTTC.